These 5 T cell receptor beta chains originate from one sample sequenced in a study of blood T cell repertoires in COVID-19. The table came from immunoSEQ multiplex PCR; TCRdb's copy has only in-frame clones and leaves some out. Counted here are about 240,000 clones, about 83% occurring once; the ten biggest clones make up about 12%. The source material was peripheral blood. The receptors stem from an elderly man with acute or convalescent COVID-19.

This clone was recorded a few times. V and J are TRBV5-5 and TRBJ1-5; TRBD1 is a possible D gene (6 bases). V lost 0 bases, J lost 6 bases, and 10 bases lay in between. CDR3 size: 14 residues. CDR1 and CDR2 from the germline V gene are SGHKS and YYEKEE (reference sequence). In DNA form, the CDR3 reads TGTGCCAGCAGCTTGGAGGGGGAGAGTCAGCCCCAGCATTTT. Translated, it gives CASSLEGESQPQHF.

The chain combines TRBV18 with TRBJ2-3, with 10 bases matching TRBD2. Germline V lookup: CDR1 KGHSH, CDR2 LQKENI. The CDR3 runs 14 residues. V lost 8 bases and J lost 4; bases outside the gene matches: 6. The CDR3 protein is CASPSTSGADTQYF. The CDR3 DNA reads as TGTGCCAGCCCAAGTACTAGCGGGGCAGATACGCAGTATTTT.

V is TRBV7-9 and J is TRBJ1-1; D possibly corresponds to TRBD1 (6 bases). Trimming shortened V by 6 bases and J by 1 base, and 12 bases separated the two germline ends. Germline CDR1 reads SEHNR; CDR2 reads FQNEAQ (reference sequence). The CDR3 totals 14 residues. The CDR3 nucleotides are TGTGCCAGCAGGGGGGGGCTTCAGAACACTGAAGCTTTCTTT. Protein: CASRGGLQNTEAFF.

This clone was counted once. The V and J genes are TRBV2 and TRBJ1-2, with 7 bases matching TRBD1. The germline gives CDR1 SNHLY, CDR2 FYNNEI. The CDR3 consists of 14 residues. V lost 3 bases and J lost 4; bases outside the gene matches: 5. The CDR3: CASSDGTAVYGYTF. CDR3 sequence (DNA): TGTGCCAGCAGTGATGGGACAGCAGTCTATGGCTACACCTTC.

The chain joins TRBV3-1 (or the pseudogene TRBV3-2) to TRBJ2-1, with 11 bases aligning to TRBD2. This CDR3 spans 16 amino acids. V lost 3 bases to trimming and J lost 4 bases; unmatched junction nucleotides: 5. CDR1 is LGHDT and CDR2 is YNNKEL in the germline V gene (reference sequence). CDR3 in DNA: TGTGCCAGCAGCCACTCTAGCGGGAGGTATTACAATGAGCAGTTCTTC. Its protein is CASSHSSGRYYNEQFF.